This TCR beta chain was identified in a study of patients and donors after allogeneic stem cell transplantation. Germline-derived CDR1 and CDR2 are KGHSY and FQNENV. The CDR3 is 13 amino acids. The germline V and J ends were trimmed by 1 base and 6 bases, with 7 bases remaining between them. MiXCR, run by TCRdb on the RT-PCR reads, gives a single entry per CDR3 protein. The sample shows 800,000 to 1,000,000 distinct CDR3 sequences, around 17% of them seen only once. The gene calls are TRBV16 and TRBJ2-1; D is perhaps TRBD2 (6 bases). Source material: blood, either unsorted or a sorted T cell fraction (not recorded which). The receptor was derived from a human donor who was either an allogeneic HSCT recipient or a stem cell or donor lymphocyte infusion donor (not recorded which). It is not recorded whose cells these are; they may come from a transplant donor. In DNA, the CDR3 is TGTGCCAGCAGCCAATGGGGAGGCAATGAGCAGTTCTTC. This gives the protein CASSQWGGNEQFF.